The rows below give T cell receptor beta chains drawn from one sample of a study of CD8 T cells in Susac syndrome. TCRdb fed the immunoSEQ multiplex PCR reads into MiXCR, producing one record per CDR3 protein. Of 180,000 or so distinct CDR3 sequences detected, around 96% appear once; the ten largest clones hold 0.085% to 0.13%. Sequenced material: CD4+ T cells from PBMCs. The receptors here all came from a human donor in good health. CDR3s include the opening cysteine and the closing phenylalanine or tryptophan. Fields, in order: V gene, clone size, J gene, D gene, CDR3 protein, CDR3 DNA. D genes are given only for firm matches. A clone size is listed for some rows: how often the clone was seen (once, few, many), or a class if it is expanded.

v_call: TRBV27; clone_size: NA; j_call: TRBJ2-7; d_call: NA; cdr3_aa: CASRPGLNYEQYF; cdr3_nt: TGTGCCAGCAGACCGGGACTGAACTACGAGCAGTACTTC
v_call: TRBV15; clone_size: NA; j_call: TRBJ2-1; d_call: TRBD2; cdr3_aa: CATSREPAGRWNEQFF; cdr3_nt: TGTGCCACCAGCAGAGAACCCGCCGGGAGGTGGAATGAGCAGTTCTTC
v_call: TRBV29-1; clone_size: NA; j_call: TRBJ2-3; d_call: NA; cdr3_aa: CSVAGGLTDTQYF; cdr3_nt: TGCAGCGTTGCTGGCGGCCTTACAGATACGCAGTATTTT
v_call: TRBV12-3/TRBV12-4; clone_size: NA; j_call: TRBJ2-7; d_call: TRBD1; cdr3_aa: CASSLLGDRAYEQYF; cdr3_nt: TGTGCCAGCAGTCTTTTAGGGGACAGAGCCTACGAGCAGTACTTC
v_call: TRBV2; clone_size: NA; j_call: TRBJ1-5; d_call: NA; cdr3_aa: CASSEGAHQPQHF; cdr3_nt: TGTGCCAGCAGCGAGGGTGCTCATCAGCCCCAGCATTTT
v_call: TRBV12-3/TRBV12-4; clone_size: NA; j_call: TRBJ1-4; d_call: NA; cdr3_aa: CASSPLEGEKLFF; cdr3_nt: TGTGCCAGCAGTCCCCTAGAGGGCGAAAAACTGTTTTTT
v_call: TRBV20-1; clone_size: NA; j_call: TRBJ2-5; d_call: TRBD2; cdr3_aa: CSVLSREGRETQYF; cdr3_nt: TGCAGTGTCCTTTCGCGGGAGGGCCGAGAGACCCAGTACTTC
v_call: TRBV3-1; clone_size: NA; j_call: TRBJ1-1; d_call: NA; cdr3_aa: CASRSLDTEAFF; cdr3_nt: TGTGCCAGCAGAAGTCTTGACACTGAAGCTTTCTTT
v_call: TRBV7-7; clone_size: NA; j_call: TRBJ2-5; d_call: NA; cdr3_aa: CASSLDRQETQYF; cdr3_nt: TGTGCTAGCAGCTTAGACAGGCAAGAGACCCAGTACTTC
v_call: TRBV5-1; clone_size: once; j_call: TRBJ2-7; d_call: NA; cdr3_aa: CASTGLSSYEQYF; cdr3_nt: TGCGCCAGTACGGGGCTAAGCTCCTACGAGCAGTACTTC
v_call: TRBV20-1; clone_size: once; j_call: TRBJ1-2; d_call: NA; cdr3_aa: CSAPLTAIDYGYTF; cdr3_nt: TGCAGTGCTCCTCTGACAGCAATCGACTATGGCTACACCTTC
v_call: TRBV27; clone_size: NA; j_call: TRBJ2-1; d_call: NA; cdr3_aa: CASSFTTWHEQFF; cdr3_nt: TGTGCCAGCAGTTTTACGACGTGGCATGAGCAGTTCTTC
v_call: TRBV6-5; clone_size: NA; j_call: TRBJ2-7; d_call: NA; cdr3_aa: CASSYVGAGEQYF; cdr3_nt: TGTGCCAGCAGTTACGTGGGGGCCGGGGAGCAGTACTTC
v_call: TRBV20-1; clone_size: NA; j_call: TRBJ2-2; d_call: TRBD2; cdr3_aa: CSARKRETSGELFF; cdr3_nt: TGCAGTGCTAGGAAGCGGGAGACTAGCGGGGAGCTGTTTTTT
v_call: TRBV21-1; clone_size: NA; j_call: TRBJ2-7; d_call: NA; cdr3_aa: CASSKGAPGVYEQYF; cdr3_nt: TGTGCCAGCAGCAAAGGGGCCCCAGGGGTATACGAGCAGTACTTC
v_call: TRBV6-2/TRBV6-3; clone_size: NA; j_call: TRBJ2-1; d_call: NA; cdr3_aa: CASSYDGNNEQFF; cdr3_nt: TGTGCCAGCAGTTATGACGGGAACAATGAGCAGTTCTTC
v_call: TRBV29-1; clone_size: once; j_call: TRBJ2-3; d_call: NA; cdr3_aa: CSVGYMGDTQYF; cdr3_nt: TGCAGCGTTGGATACATGGGGGATACGCAGTATTTT
v_call: TRBV6-1; clone_size: NA; j_call: TRBJ1-2; d_call: TRBD1; cdr3_aa: CASSLPPGQGGYGYTF; cdr3_nt: TGTGCCAGCAGCCTACCTCCGGGACAGGGTGGCTATGGCTACACCTTC
v_call: TRBV25-1; clone_size: NA; j_call: TRBJ2-7; d_call: NA; cdr3_aa: CASSEPGLNTYEQYF; cdr3_nt: TGTGCCAGCAGTGAACCCGGACTGAACACCTACGAGCAGTACTTC
v_call: TRBV29-1; clone_size: NA; j_call: TRBJ1-1; d_call: NA; cdr3_aa: CSVVKWMNTEAFF; cdr3_nt: TGCAGCGTTGTGAAGTGGATGAACACTGAAGCTTTCTTT